This T cell receptor (beta chain) was observed in a study of T cell repertoires in cytomegalovirus infection. J gave up 13 bases and V 3 bases, and 7 bases lay outside the gene matches. The length of the CDR3 is 14 residues. In germline, CDR1 is MGHRA, CDR2 YSYEKL. One entry per CDR3 protein results from TCRdb running MiXCR on the reads. The sample holds some 310,000 distinct CDR3 sequences, 25% seen once. Study findings and constraints: HLA-C-restricted TCR beta clonotypes specific for CMV led the ex vivo response.

This clonotype occurred a few times. Its antigen is unknown. The chain carries TRBV4-1 and TRBJ2-6; 9 bases are a match to TRBD1. This receptor was taken from a human donor in good health (CMV status not recorded). Some clones in this sample may be carry-over from other donors' samples. The source material was cultured PBMCs, sampled from culture after CMV antigen stimulation. The DNA for the CDR3 is TGCGCCAGCAGCCATATACAGGGGGCGGATGTCCTGACTTTC. Residues: CASSHIQGADVLTF.